This T cell receptor beta chain was identified during a study of blood T cell repertoires in COVID-19. Study summary: In each case, the material was cDNA or gDNA derived from T cells, B-cell-depleted T cells, or PBMCs.

This table comes from immunoSEQ multiplex PCR, and its TCRdb copy is limited to in-frame clones, with some not included. The sample yields 200,000 to 300,000 clones, 84% seen once. The sample consisted of peripheral blood. The TCR comes from a man aged 35 to 55 who had recovered from COVID-19.

In DNA form, the CDR3 reads TGTGCCAGCAGCTTAAAACCGGTGCCTAGAGGGGGGGGAGATACGCAGTATTTT. Translation gives CASSLKPVPRGGGDTQYF. The gene calls are TRBV7-8 and TRBJ2-3, with D possibly being TRBD2 (7 bases). Trimming left V 2 bases short and J 5 bases short, with 23 bases between. This CDR3 contains 18 residues. Germline V lookup: CDR1 SGHVS, CDR2 FQNEAQ.